One and the same sample provided the 6 T cell receptor beta chains below, sequenced in a study of T cell responses to AZD1222 COVID-19 vaccine. Assay used: immunoSEQ multiplex PCR; TCRdb lists only in-frame clones, some missing. The sample has about 150,000 clones; 90% are singletons. The sequences come from peripheral blood, collected 28 days after the second AZD1222 dose. The receptors shown here come from an adult who received the AZD1222 COVID-19 vaccine.

In this sample, this clone turned up a few times. The genes are TRBV2 and TRBJ2-3; no firm D call. This CDR3 contains 11 residues. Germline V lookup: CDR1 SNHLY, CDR2 FYNNEI. V lost 6 bases and J 5 bases, leaving 6 bases between the germline ends. This CDR3 is CASRVGDTQYF. The CDR3 bases are TGTGCCAGCAGAGTGGGAGATACGCAGTATTTT.

Ten or more counts support this clone. V is TRBV19 and J is TRBJ2-7, with D possibly TRBD1 on 7 matching bases. Germline CDR1 is LNHDA and CDR2 is SQIVND (reference sequence). CDR3 length equals 15 residues. The V end lost 5 bases, the J end lost 6 bases, and 20 bases lay between the germline ends. The CDR3 nucleotides are TGTGCCAGTAGTTTCCAGGGGGGCCCCCTTTTCGAGCAGTACTTC. This codes for CASSFQGGPLFEQYF.

This chain connects TRBV6-4 to TRBJ2-1, with 9 nucleotides matching TRBD2. CDR3 size: 14 residues. Per germline, CDR1 MRHNA and CDR2 SNTAGT. The J segment lost 7 bases and the V segment lost 6 bases, leaving 7 bases of the junction unmatched. The DNA of the CDR3 is TGTGCCAGCAGCCCCCGGCTAGCGGGGAATGAGCAGTTCTTC. This codes for CASSPRLAGNEQFF.

The gene calls are TRBV5-4 and TRBJ1-3; D ambiguous. Trimming took 2 bases from V and 0 from J, leaving 0 bases between them. The CDR3 is 12 residues long. CDR1 is SGHNT, CDR2 YYREEE, per germline (reference sequence). The CDR3 DNA reads as TGTGCCAGCAGCTTCTCTGGAAACACCATATATTTT. This translates into CASSFSGNTIYF.

The chain couples TRBV19 to TRBJ2-5, with a weak D call TRBD1 (6 bases). The CDR3 contains 14 residues. The germline gives CDR1 LNHDA, CDR2 SQIVND (reference sequence). Trimming left V 4 bases short and J 5 bases short, with 14 bases between. CDR3 residues: CASSTTGSMETQYF. CDR3 bases: TGTGCCAGTAGTACTACAGGGAGTATGGAGACCCAGTACTTC.

The gene calls are TRBV30 and TRBJ1-2; D is uncertain. CDR1 and CDR2 from the germline V gene are GTSNPN and SVGIG (reference sequence). The V gene lost 2 bases and the J gene lost 7 bases, with 8 bases spanning the gap. This CDR3 is built from 11 residues. In nucleotides, the CDR3 is TGTGCCTGGAGTCCCGGGATTGGCTACACCTTC. This codes for CAWSPGIGYTF. Looking up the rest from reference TRBV30 and TRBJ1-2 gives the full variable domain: SQTIHQWPATLVQPVGSPLSLECTVEGTSNPNLYWYRQAAGRGLQLLFYSVGIGQISSEVPQNLSASRPQDRQFILSSKKLLLSDSGFYLCAWSPGIGYTFGSGTRLTVV.